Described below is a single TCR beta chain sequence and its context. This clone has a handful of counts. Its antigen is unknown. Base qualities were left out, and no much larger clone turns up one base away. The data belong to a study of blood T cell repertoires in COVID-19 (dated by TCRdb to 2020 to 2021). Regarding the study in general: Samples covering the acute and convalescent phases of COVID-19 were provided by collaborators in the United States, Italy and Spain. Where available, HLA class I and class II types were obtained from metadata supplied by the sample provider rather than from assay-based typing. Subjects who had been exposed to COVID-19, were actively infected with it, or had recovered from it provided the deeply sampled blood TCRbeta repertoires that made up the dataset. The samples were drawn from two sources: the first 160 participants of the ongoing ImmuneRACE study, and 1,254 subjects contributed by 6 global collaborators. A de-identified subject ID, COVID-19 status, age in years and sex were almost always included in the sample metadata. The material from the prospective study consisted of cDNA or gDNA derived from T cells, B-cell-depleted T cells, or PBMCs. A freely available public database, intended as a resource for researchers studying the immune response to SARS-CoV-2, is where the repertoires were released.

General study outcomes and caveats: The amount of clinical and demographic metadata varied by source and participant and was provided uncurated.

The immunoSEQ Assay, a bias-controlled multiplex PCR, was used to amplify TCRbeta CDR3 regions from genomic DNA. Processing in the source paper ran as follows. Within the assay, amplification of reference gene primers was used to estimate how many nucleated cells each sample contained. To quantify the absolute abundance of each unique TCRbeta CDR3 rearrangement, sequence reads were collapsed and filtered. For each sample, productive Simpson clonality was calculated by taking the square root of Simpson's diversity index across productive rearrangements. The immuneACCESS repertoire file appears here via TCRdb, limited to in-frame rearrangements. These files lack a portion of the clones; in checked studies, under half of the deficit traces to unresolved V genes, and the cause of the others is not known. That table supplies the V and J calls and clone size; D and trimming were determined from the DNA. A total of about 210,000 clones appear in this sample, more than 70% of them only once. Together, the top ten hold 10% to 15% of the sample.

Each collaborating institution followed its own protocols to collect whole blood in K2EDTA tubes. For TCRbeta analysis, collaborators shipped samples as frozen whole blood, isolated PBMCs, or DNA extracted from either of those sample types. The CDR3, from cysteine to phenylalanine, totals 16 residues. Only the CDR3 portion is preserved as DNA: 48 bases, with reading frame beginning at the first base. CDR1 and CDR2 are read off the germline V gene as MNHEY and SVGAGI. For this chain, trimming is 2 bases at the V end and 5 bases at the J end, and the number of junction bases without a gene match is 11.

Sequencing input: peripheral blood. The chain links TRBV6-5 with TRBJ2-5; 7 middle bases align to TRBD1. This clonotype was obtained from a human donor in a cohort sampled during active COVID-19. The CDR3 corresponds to CASSYRAGGFGETQYF. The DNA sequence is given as TGTGCCAGCAGTTACCGCGCAGGGGGTTTTGGGGAGACCCAGTACTTC.